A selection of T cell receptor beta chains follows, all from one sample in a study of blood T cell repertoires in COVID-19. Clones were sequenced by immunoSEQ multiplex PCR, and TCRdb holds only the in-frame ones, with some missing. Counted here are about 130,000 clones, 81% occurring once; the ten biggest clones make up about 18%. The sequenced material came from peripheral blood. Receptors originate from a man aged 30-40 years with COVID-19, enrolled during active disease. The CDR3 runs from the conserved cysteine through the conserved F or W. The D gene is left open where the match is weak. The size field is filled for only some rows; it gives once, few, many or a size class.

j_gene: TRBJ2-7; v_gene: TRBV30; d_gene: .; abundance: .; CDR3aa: CAWSPRGYEQYF; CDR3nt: TGTGCCTGGAGTCCCCGGGGCTACGAGCAGTACTTC
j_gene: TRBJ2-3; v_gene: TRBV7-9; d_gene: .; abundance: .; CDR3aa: CASSLMVSDRTDTQYF; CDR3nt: TGTGCCAGCAGCTTAATGGTCAGTGATCGCACAGATACGCAGTATTTT
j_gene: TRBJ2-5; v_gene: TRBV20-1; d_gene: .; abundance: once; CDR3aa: CSAPGAETQYF; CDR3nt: TGCAGTGCTCCAGGGGCAGAGACCCAGTACTTC
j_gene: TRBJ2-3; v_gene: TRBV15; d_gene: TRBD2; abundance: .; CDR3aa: CATSRDGTSQSLQYF; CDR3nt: TGTGCCACCAGCAGAGATGGGACTAGCCAAAGTTTGCAGTATTTT
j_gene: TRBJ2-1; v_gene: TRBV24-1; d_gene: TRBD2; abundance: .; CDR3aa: CATSDPDQGLSSYNEQFF; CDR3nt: TGTGCCACCAGTGACCCAGACCAGGGACTATCTTCCTACAATGAGCAGTTCTTC
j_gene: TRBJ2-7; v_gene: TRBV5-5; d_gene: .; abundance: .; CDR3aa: CASSVQRGLEQYF; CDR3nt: TGTGCCAGCAGCGTCCAAAGAGGGCTCGAGCAGTACTTC
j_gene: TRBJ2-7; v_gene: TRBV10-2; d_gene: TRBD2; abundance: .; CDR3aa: CASRGLRITGHYEQYF; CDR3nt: TGCGCCAGCAGGGGACTACGGATTACGGGGCACTACGAGCAGTACTTC
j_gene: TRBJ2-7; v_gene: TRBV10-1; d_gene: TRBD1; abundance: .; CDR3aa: CASSESGQGYEQYF; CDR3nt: TGCGCCAGCAGTGAGTCGGGACAGGGCTACGAGCAGTACTTC
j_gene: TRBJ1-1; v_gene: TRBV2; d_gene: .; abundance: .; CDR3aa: CASRQGLNTEAFF; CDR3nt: TGTGCCAGCAGACAGGGCCTGAACACTGAAGCTTTCTTT
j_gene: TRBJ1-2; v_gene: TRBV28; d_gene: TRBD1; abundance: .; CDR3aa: CASSFAGTGGRYGYTF; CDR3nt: TGTGCCAGCAGTTTCGCCGGGACAGGGGGCCGCTATGGCTACACCTTC
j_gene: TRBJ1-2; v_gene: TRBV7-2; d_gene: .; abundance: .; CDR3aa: CASSSGQGANYGYTF; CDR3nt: TGTGCCAGCAGCTCCGGTCAGGGCGCTAACTATGGCTACACCTTC
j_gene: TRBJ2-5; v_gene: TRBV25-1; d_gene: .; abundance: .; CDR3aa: CASRGGTDQETQYF; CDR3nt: TGTGCCAGCAGGGGGGGAACTGACCAAGAGACCCAGTACTTC
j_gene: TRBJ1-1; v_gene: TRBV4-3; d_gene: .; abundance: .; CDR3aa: CASSQEISGVGEAFF; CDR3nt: TGCGCCAGCAGCCAAGAAATTTCCGGGGTAGGTGAAGCTTTCTTT
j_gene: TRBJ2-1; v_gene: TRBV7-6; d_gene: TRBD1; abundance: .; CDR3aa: CASTEGQKDNEQFF; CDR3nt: TGTGCCAGTACTGAGGGACAGAAAGACAATGAGCAGTTCTTC
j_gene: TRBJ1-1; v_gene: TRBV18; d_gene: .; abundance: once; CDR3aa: CASSPALGDTEAFF; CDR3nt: TGTGCCAGCTCACCTGCGTTAGGGGACACTGAAGCTTTCTTT
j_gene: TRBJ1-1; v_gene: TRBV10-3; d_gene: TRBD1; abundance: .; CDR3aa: CAIRTGSIGTEAFF; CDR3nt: TGTGCCATCAGGACAGGGAGTATAGGCACTGAAGCTTTCTTT
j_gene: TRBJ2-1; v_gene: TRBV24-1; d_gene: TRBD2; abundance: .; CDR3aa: CATSAWTSGLYNEQFF; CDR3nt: TGTGCCACCAGTGCCTGGACTAGCGGCCTCTACAATGAGCAGTTCTTC
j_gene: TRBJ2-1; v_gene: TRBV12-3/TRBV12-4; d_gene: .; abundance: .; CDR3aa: CASSSTENEQFF; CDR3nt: TGTGCCAGCAGTTCGACAGAAAATGAGCAGTTCTTC
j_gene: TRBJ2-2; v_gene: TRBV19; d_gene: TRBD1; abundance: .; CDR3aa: CASSQGARELFF; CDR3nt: TGTGCCAGTAGTCAGGGGGCAAGGGAGCTGTTTTTT
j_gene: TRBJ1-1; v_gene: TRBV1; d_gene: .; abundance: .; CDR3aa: CTSSRHLSNTEAFF; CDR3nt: TGCACCAGCAGCCGACACCTATCGAACACTGAAGCTTTCTTT
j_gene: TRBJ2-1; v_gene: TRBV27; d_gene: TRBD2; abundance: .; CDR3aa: CASSTLLAGGRYNEQFF; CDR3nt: TGTGCCAGCAGTACACTCCTAGCGGGGGGCCGATACAATGAGCAGTTCTTC
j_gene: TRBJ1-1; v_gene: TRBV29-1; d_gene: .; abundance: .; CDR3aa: CSALGGATEAFF; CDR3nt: TGCAGCGCCCTAGGGGGGGCCACTGAAGCTTTCTTT
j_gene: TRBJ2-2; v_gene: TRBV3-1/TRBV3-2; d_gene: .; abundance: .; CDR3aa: CASSQLNTGELFF; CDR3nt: TGTGCCAGCAGCCAACTAAACACCGGGGAGCTGTTTTTT
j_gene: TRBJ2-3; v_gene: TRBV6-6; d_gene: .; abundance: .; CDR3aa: CASSYSTGQGWGTQYF; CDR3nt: TGTGCCAGCAGTTACTCGACGGGTCAGGGATGGGGCACGCAGTATTTT
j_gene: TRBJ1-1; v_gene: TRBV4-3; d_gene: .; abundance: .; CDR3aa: CASSQGGGENTEAFF; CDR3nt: TGCGCCAGCAGCCAAGGAGGAGGGGAGAACACTGAAGCTTTCTTT
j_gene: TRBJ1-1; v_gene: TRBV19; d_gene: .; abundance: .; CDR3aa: CASSTPTSTSVTEAFF; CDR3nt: TGTGCCAGTAGTACTCCGACAAGTACGTCGGTCACTGAAGCTTTCTTT
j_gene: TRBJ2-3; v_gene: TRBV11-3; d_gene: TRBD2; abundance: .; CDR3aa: CASSDLAGNTDTQYF; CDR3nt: TGTGCCAGCAGCGACCTAGCGGGCAACACAGATACGCAGTATTTT
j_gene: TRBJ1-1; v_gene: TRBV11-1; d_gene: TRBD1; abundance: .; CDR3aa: CASSLWTGGMNTEAFF; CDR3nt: TGTGCCAGCAGCTTATGGACAGGGGGAATGAACACTGAAGCTTTCTTT
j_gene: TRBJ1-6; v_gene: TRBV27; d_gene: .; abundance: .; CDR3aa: CASSPRDGPNSPLHF; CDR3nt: TGTGCCAGCAGTCCCCGAGATGGGCCTAATTCACCCCTCCACTTT
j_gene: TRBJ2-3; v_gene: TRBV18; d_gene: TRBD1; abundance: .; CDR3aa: CASSLSGTGADTQYF; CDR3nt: TGTGCCAGCTCACTTTCCGGGACAGGAGCAGATACGCAGTATTTT
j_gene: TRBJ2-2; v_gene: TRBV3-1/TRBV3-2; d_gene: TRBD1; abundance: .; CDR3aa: CASSQVGDRYTGELFF; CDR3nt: TGTGCCAGCAGCCAGGTTGGGGACAGATACACCGGGGAGCTGTTTTTT
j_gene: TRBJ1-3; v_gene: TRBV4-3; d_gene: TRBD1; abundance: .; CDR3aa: CASSLRDSSSSGNTIYF; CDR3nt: TGCGCCAGCAGCCTCCGGGACAGCTCATCCTCTGGAAACACCATATATTTT
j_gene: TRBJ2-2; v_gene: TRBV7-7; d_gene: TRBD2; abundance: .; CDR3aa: CASSLGTRTGELFF; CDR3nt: TGTGCCAGCAGCTTAGGGACTAGGACCGGGGAGCTGTTTTTT
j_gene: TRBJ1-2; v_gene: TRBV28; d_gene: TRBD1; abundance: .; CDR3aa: CASSPTSTGGSGYGYTF; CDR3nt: TGTGCCAGCAGTCCTACCTCTACAGGGGGCAGTGGATATGGCTACACCTTC
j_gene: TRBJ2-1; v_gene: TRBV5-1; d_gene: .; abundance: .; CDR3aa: CASSLEGTGHNEQFF; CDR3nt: TGCGCCAGCAGCTTGGAAGGTACAGGCCACAATGAGCAGTTCTTC
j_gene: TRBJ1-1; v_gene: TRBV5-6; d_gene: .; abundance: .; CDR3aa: CASSFPGNDLEAFF; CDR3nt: TGTGCCAGCAGCTTTCCAGGGAATGATCTGGAAGCTTTCTTT
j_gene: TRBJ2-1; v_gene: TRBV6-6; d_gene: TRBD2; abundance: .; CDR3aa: CASSSTSGNYNEQFF; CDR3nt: TGTGCCAGCAGTTCAACTAGCGGAAACTACAATGAGCAGTTCTTC
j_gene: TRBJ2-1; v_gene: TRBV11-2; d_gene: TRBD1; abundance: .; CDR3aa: CASSLEQGLYNEQFF; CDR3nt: TGTGCCAGCAGCTTAGAACAGGGGCTTTACAATGAGCAGTTCTTC
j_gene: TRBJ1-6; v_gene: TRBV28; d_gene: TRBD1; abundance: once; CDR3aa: CASSSVDRVGVLHF; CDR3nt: TGTGCCAGCAGTTCCGTTGACAGGGTCGGGGTCCTCCACTTT